This is a list of T cell receptor beta chains from one sample in a study of identical twins. A single record per CDR3 protein comes from TCRdb applying MiXCR to the 5' RACE reads. The sample yields 450,000 to 650,000 distinct CDR3 sequences, around a tenth seen once. These same records also appear under a second study, on yellow fever vaccine responses in identical twins.

What was sequenced was PBMCs. The receptors come from a young woman in good health. Each CDR3 is given with its conserved first and last residue. D genes are given only for firm matches. A row's size may be missing; if present it is once, few, many or a size class.

J gene	D gene	clone size	V gene	CDR3 protein	CDR3 DNA
TRBJ1-1	.	.	TRBV4-3	CASSQDRLNTEAFF	TGCGCCAGCAGCCAAGATCGCCTGAACACTGAAGCTTTCTTT
TRBJ2-5	.	.	TRBV5-1	CASSLTDLETQYF	TGCGCCAGCAGCTTGACAGACCTAGAGACCCAGTACTTC
TRBJ2-2	.	.	TRBV12-3/TRBV12-4	CASSEQGSSGELFF	TGTGCCAGCAGTGAACAGGGAAGCTCCGGGGAGCTGTTTTTT
TRBJ1-6	TRBD1	many	TRBV6-5	CASRYLGTGLSALHF	TGTGCCAGCAGATATCTAGGGACAGGTTTGTCAGCCCTCCACTTT
TRBJ2-4	.	many	TRBV12-3/TRBV12-4	CATKRTGGDIQYF	TGTGCCACCAAAAGGACAGGCGGGGACATTCAGTACTTC
TRBJ2-7	TRBD1	many	TRBV6-5	CASSYRGTVVYEQYF	TGTGCCAGCAGTTATAGGGGGACAGTGGTCTACGAGCAGTACTTC
TRBJ1-6	.	many	TRBV11-2	CASSLEGGSGSPLHF	TGTGCCAGCAGCTTAGAGGGGGGGTCGGGTTCACCCCTCCACTTT
TRBJ2-6	TRBD1	few	TRBV29-1	CSVRQGSGANVLTF	TGCAGCGTCCGACAGGGGTCTGGGGCCAACGTCCTGACTTTC
TRBJ2-1	TRBD2	many	TRBV5-1	CASSMTSGGASYNEQFF	TGCGCCAGCAGCATGACTAGCGGGGGGGCTTCCTACAATGAGCAGTTCTTC
TRBJ2-3	TRBD2	few	TRBV3-1	CASSPGLAENTDTQYF	TGTGCCAGCAGCCCCGGACTAGCGGAAAACACAGATACGCAGTATTTT
TRBJ1-6	.	few	TRBV3-1	CASSWTESTLHF	TGTGCCAGCAGCTGGACCGAGTCAACCCTCCACTTT
TRBJ2-1	.	.	TRBV7-9	CASSLLGRRGNEQFF	TGTGCCAGCAGCCTCCTCGGACGGCGTGGCAATGAGCAGTTCTTC
TRBJ2-3	.	.	TRBV6-1	CASSEEKRPTDTQYF	TGTGCCAGCAGTGAGGAAAAAAGACCGACAGATACGCAGTATTTT
TRBJ2-3	.	few	TRBV5-1	CASLSQGQSTDTQYF	TGCGCCAGTCTATCCCAGGGACAAAGCACAGATACGCAGTATTTT
TRBJ2-7	.	.	TRBV6-2/TRBV6-3	CASSYSSRLGYEQYF	TGTGCCAGCAGTTATAGTTCGAGGTTAGGCTACGAGCAGTACTTC
TRBJ1-5	.	many	TRBV7-2	CASSLRYHQPQHF	TGTGCCAGCAGCTTACGCTATCATCAGCCCCAGCATTTT
TRBJ2-7	.	.	TRBV11-2	CASSLDLGTITPYEQYF	TGTGCCAGCAGCTTAGATTTGGGGACAATTACTCCCTACGAGCAGTACTTC
TRBJ2-2	.	.	TRBV5-6	CASSFRATTGELFF	TGTGCCAGCAGCTTCCGCGCCACCACCGGGGAGCTGTTTTTT
TRBJ2-1	.	many	TRBV12-3/TRBV12-4	CASSSSVDEQFF	TGTGCCAGCAGCTCTAGCGTAGATGAGCAGTTCTTC
TRBJ2-3	.	many	TRBV20-1	CSATQGGDTQYF	TGCAGTGCTACGCAGGGAGGCGATACGCAGTATTTT
TRBJ2-1	TRBD1	few	TRBV10-2	CASSETGRQGHEQFF	TGCGCCAGCAGTGAAACGGGGAGACAGGGCCATGAGCAGTTCTTC
TRBJ2-7	.	few	TRBV20-1	CSAPSREDYEQYF	TGCAGTGCTCCCTCCAGGGAAGACTACGAGCAGTACTTC
TRBJ1-5	.	many	TRBV6-5	CASSYSAQSNQPQHF	TGTGCCAGCAGTTACTCGGCACAGAGCAATCAGCCCCAGCATTTT
TRBJ2-3	TRBD1	.	TRBV7-9	CASSPPTGYTDTQYF	TGTGCCAGCAGCCCGCCGACAGGGTACACAGATACGCAGTATTTT
TRBJ1-2	TRBD1	many	TRBV18	CASSPRSRQGYYGYTF	TGTGCCAGCTCACCACGGTCCCGACAGGGCTACTATGGCTACACCTTC
TRBJ2-7	.	few	TRBV7-2	CASSLMRTLNHEQYF	TGTGCCAGCAGCTTAATGCGGACACTGAATCACGAGCAGTACTTC
TRBJ2-2	.	many	TRBV5-1	CASSLGTAANTGELFF	TGCGCCAGCAGCTTGGGGACAGCCGCGAACACCGGGGAGCTGTTTTTT
TRBJ1-6	.	few	TRBV4-3	CASSPSGGMDSPLHF	TGCGCCAGCAGCCCGTCGGGGGGTATGGATTCACCCCTCCACTTT
TRBJ2-3	.	.	TRBV7-2	CASSPASADTQYF	TGTGCCAGCAGCCCCGCGAGTGCAGATACGCAGTATTTT
TRBJ2-4	.	few	TRBV27	CASSTLSLAKNIQYF	TGTGCCAGCAGCACGCTTTCCTTAGCCAAAAACATTCAGTACTTC
TRBJ2-1	.	.	TRBV7-8	CASSPDVSNYGNEQFF	TGTGCCAGCAGCCCTGACGTGAGCAACTACGGCAATGAGCAGTTCTTC
TRBJ2-7	TRBD1	few	TRBV7-2	CASSIAAGQGYEQYF	TGTGCCAGCAGCATCGCCGCGGGACAGGGGTACGAGCAGTACTTC
TRBJ2-7	.	few	TRBV20-1	CSAQRGAGPSLGEQYF	TGCAGTGCCCAAAGGGGGGCTGGACCCTCTCTTGGCGAGCAGTACTTC
TRBJ2-3	.	.	TRBV27	CASSLYLGGDTQYF	TGTGCCAGCAGTTTGTATCTGGGGGGAGATACGCAGTATTTT
TRBJ2-5	TRBD2	.	TRBV12-3/TRBV12-4	CASTFSGEPELWYF	TGTGCCAGCACCTTTAGCGGGGAGCCCGAACTTTGGTACTTC
TRBJ2-7	.	many	TRBV20-1	CSARRSYEQYF	TGCAGTGCTAGACGATCCTACGAGCAGTACTTC
TRBJ2-2	TRBD1	many	TRBV28	CATPRGQGTGELFF	TGTGCCACCCCGAGGGGACAGGGCACCGGGGAGCTGTTTTTT
TRBJ1-1	TRBD1	.	TRBV5-1	CASSHRTGQMNTEAFF	TGCGCCAGCAGCCACCGGACAGGACAGATGAACACTGAAGCTTTCTTT
TRBJ2-7	.	.	TRBV6-5	CASSYGGDYEQYF	TGTGCCAGCAGTTACGGAGGGGACTACGAGCAGTACTTC
TRBJ2-1	.	.	TRBV12-3/TRBV12-4	CASTPGPNNEQFF	TGTGCCAGCACCCCGGGACCAAACAATGAGCAGTTCTTC
TRBJ2-3	.	many	TRBV10-3	CAISPPNGATQYF	TGTGCCATCAGCCCTCCAAACGGAGCTACGCAGTATTTT
TRBJ2-3	TRBD2	many	TRBV20-1	CSARDRRGGTDTQYF	TGCAGTGCTAGAGATCGGCGGGGGGGCACAGATACGCAGTATTTT
TRBJ2-3	TRBD1	few	TRBV30	CAWSFGTGDTDTQYF	TGTGCCTGGAGTTTCGGGACAGGGGACACAGATACGCAGTATTTT
TRBJ2-3	.	many	TRBV12-3/TRBV12-4	CASSLGEAGADTQYF	TGTGCCAGCAGTTTAGGAGAGGCCGGGGCAGATACGCAGTATTTT
TRBJ1-4	.	many	TRBV28	CASYQGSEKLFF	TGTGCCAGCTACCAGGGATCCGAAAAACTGTTTTTT
TRBJ2-2	.	few	TRBV6-5	CASSYLGGTGELFF	TGTGCCAGCAGTTATTTGGGGGGAACCGGGGAGCTGTTTTTT
TRBJ2-2	.	few	TRBV6-5	CASSYGGNTGELFF	TGTGCCAGCAGTTACGGGGGGAACACCGGGGAGCTGTTTTTT
TRBJ1-5	.	many	TRBV7-2	CASSLEAGESAQHF	TGTGCCAGCAGCTTAGAGGCAGGCGAATCGGCCCAGCATTTT
TRBJ1-2	.	many	TRBV27	CASTGTGTTYGYTF	TGTGCCAGCACCGGAACCGGGACTACTTATGGCTACACCTTC
TRBJ2-3	TRBD2	.	TRBV12-3/TRBV12-4	CASCLATSGVTSTDTQYF	TGTGCCAGCTGTTTAGCGACTAGCGGAGTGACTAGCACAGATACGCAGTATTTT
TRBJ2-1	TRBD2	few	TRBV9	CASSVTRLAGDINEQFF	TGTGCCAGCAGCGTAACCAGACTAGCGGGAGATATAAATGAGCAGTTCTTC
TRBJ2-1	.	few	TRBV28	CASSLWVELGEQFF	TGTGCCAGCAGTTTATGGGTTGAGCTCGGTGAGCAGTTCTTC
TRBJ2-5	TRBD1	.	TRBV18	CASSPLTGIQETQYF	TGTGCCAGCTCACCATTGACAGGGATTCAAGAGACCCAGTACTTC